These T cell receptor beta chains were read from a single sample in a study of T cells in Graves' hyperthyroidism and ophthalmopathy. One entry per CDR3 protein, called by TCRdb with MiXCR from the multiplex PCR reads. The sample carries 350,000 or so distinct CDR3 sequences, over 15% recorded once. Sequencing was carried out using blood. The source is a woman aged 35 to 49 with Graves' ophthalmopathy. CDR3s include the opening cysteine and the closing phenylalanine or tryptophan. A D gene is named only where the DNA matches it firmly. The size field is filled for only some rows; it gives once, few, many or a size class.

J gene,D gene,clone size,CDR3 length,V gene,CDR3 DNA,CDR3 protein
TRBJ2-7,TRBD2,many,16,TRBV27,TGTGCCAGCAGTCGCGTGGTGTGGGAGGGCCGTTACGAGCAGTACTTC,CASSRVVWEGRYEQYF
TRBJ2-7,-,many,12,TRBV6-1,TGTGCCAGCAAAGGGGGTTCACGGGAGCAGTACTTC,CASKGGSREQYF
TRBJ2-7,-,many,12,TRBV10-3,TGTGCCATCAGCCCAAAGTCCTACGAGCAGTACTTC,CAISPKSYEQYF
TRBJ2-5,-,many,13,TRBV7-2,TGTGCCAGCAGCTTAGTTGGGGTTAGCACGGAGTACTTC,CASSLVGVSTEYF
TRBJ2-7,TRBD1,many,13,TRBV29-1,TGCAGCGCCGGGGGGACAGGGGCAATCGAGCAGTACTTC,CSAGGTGAIEQYF
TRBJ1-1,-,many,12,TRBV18,TGTGCCAGCTCCAAGGCCGTGGGTGAAGCTTTCTTT,CASSKAVGEAFF
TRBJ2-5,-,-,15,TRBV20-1,TGCAGTGCTAGAGGCGGCAGCGGCCTTATAGAGACCCAGTACTTC,CSARGGSGLIETQYF
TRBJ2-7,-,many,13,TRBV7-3,TGTGCCAGCAGCTTAAAAAGCAGGGGCGAGCAGTACTTC,CASSLKSRGEQYF
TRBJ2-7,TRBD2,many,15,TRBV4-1,TGCGCCAGCAGCCAAGAAACAGCGGGAGGTGGCGAGCAGTACTTC,CASSQETAGGGEQYF
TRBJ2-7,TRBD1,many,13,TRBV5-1,TGCGCCAGCAGAGGACAGGGGACCTACGAGCAGTACTTC,CASRGQGTYEQYF
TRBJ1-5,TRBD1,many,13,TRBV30,TGTGCCTGCAGACAGGGTAGCAATCAGCCCCAGCATTTT,CACRQGSNQPQHF
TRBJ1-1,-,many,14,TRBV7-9,TGTGCCAGCAGCCCTACGGACGGAAACACTGAAGCTTTCTTT,CASSPTDGNTEAFF
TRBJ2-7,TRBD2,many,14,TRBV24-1,TGTGCCTTCTCCAAGCGGGAGGTCTCCTACGAGCAGTACTTC,CAFSKREVSYEQYF
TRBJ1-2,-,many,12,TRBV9,TGTGCCAGCAGCGTCGCCACGGGTGGCTACACCTTC,CASSVATGGYTF
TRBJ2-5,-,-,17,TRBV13,TGTGCCAGCAGCTTTACCCCCGACGTCCGGGACCAAGAGACCCAGTACTTC,CASSFTPDVRDQETQYF
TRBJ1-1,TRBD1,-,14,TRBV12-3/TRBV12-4,TGTGCCAGCAGTCACACAGGGGGCGGGACTGAAGCTTTCTTT,CASSHTGGGTEAFF
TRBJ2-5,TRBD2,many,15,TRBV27,TGTGCCAGCAGTGTTGCGGGAGGAAGTAAAGAGACCCAGTACTTC,CASSVAGGSKETQYF
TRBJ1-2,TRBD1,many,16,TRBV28,TGTGCCAGCAGTTCCCCTGCACAGGGGACTAACTATGGCTACACCTTC,CASSSPAQGTNYGYTF
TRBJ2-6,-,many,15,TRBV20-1,TGCAGTGCTAGAGACAGGGCCTCTGGGGCCAACGTCCTGACTTTC,CSARDRASGANVLTF
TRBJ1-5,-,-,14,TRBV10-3,TGTGCCATCAGTGTTGCGGGGGGCAATCAGCCCCAGCATTTT,CAISVAGGNQPQHF
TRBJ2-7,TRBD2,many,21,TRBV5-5,TGTGCCAGCAGCGTGCTCTCGACTGCTCACGGGCTTTCGGCGGGAGTGCCTGAGCAGTACTTC,CASSVLSTAHGLSAGVPEQYF
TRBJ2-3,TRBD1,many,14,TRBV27,TGTGCCAGCAAACGACAGGGTTGGGCAGATACGCAGTATTTT,CASKRQGWADTQYF
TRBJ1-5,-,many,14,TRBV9,TGTGCCAGCAGTCGACCGAGGGGCAATCAGCCCCAGCATTTT,CASSRPRGNQPQHF
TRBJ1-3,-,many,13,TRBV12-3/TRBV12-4,TGTGCCAGCAGCGTCATACATGCAAACACCATATATTTT,CASSVIHANTIYF